Each of the 24 T cell receptor beta chains below was sequenced from the same sample in a study of high-grade serous ovarian cancer treatment subgroups. Tumor tissue was taken before any definitive surgery or chemotherapy was given. Clones were read by immunoSEQ multiplex PCR, and TCRdb kept only the in-frame ones, dropping some. The data show around 20,000 clones, with about three quarters seen just once and approximately 6% held by the top ten. Source material: tumor tissue. These receptor sequences come from a human donor with high-grade serous ovarian cancer.

Comments on this clone: The junction departs from germline at one end; a sequencing error may be responsible. The sample holds other DNA sequences that translate to the same CDR3. The gene calls are TRBV6-5 and TRBJ1-2, with unresolved D. The CDR3 consists of 15 residues. The germline V gene has CDR1 MNHEY and CDR2 SVGAGI. This CDR3 reads CASSYSNSGNYGYTF. The CDR3 region has the DNA TGTGCTAGCAGTTACTCGAATTCGGGTAACTATGGCTACACCTTC.

This chain's CDR3 is CASSIGAAGYTF. CDR3 nucleotide sequence: TGTGCCAGTAGTATTGGAGCGGCTGGCTACACCTTC. The V call is TRBV19, the J call TRBJ1-2, with D unclear. The germline V and J ends were trimmed by 3 bases and 7 bases, with 9 bases remaining between them. The V gene's germline CDR1 is LNHDA and CDR2 SQIVND (reference sequence). The CDR3 has 12 residues.

This rearrangement joins TRBV19 to TRBJ2-3; 10 positions match TRBD2. CDR3 size: 15 residues. Germline CDR1 is LNHDA and CDR2 is SQIVND (reference sequence). The CDR3 region has the DNA TGTGGAACCCACAGCGGGGGGGCCGTGACAGATACGCAGTATTTT. Protein: CGTHSGGAVTDTQYF.

Only one count was recorded for this clone. This sequence joins TRBV12-5 and TRBJ2-1, with 11 positions matching TRBD2. The J segment lost 0 bases and the V segment lost 5 bases, leaving 9 bases of the junction unmatched. The CDR3 contains 18 residues. Germline loops: CDR1 LGHNT, CDR2 FRNRAP. The CDR3 nucleotides read TGTGCTAGTGGTCCTGGGACTAGCGGTTTAGACTCCTACAATGAGCAGTTCTTC. It is translated as CASGPGTSGLDSYNEQFF.

The rearrangement uses TRBV4-1 and TRBJ2-2; 7 nucleotides line up with TRBD1. Trimming took 4 bases from V and 1 from J; bases not matched to a gene: 3. The germline CDR1 and CDR2 sequences are MGHRA and YSYEKL. This CDR3 region has 15 residues. The CDR3 nucleotides are TGCGCCAGCAGCCCCCGGACAGGGAACACCGGGGAGCTGTTTTTT. This encodes CASSPRTGNTGELFF.

The chain links TRBV25-1 to TRBJ1-1, with 7 nucleotides matching TRBD1. CDR1 and CDR2 from the germline V gene are MGHDK and SYGVNS. V was clipped by 6 bases and J by 5 bases; unmatched bases: 9. The CDR3 covers 14 residues. The CDR3 DNA reads TGTGCCAGCAGGGGAACAGGGGAAAGTACTGAAGCTTTCTTT. Protein: CASRGTGESTEAFF.

The chain combines TRBV6-5 with TRBJ2-5; 9 bases are shared with TRBD1. CDR1 and CDR2 (germline): MNHEY, SVGAGI. This CDR3 contains 12 residues. With 6 bases clipped from V and 8 bases from J, the junction kept 4 bases outside the gene matches. The CDR3 spells CASRRTGETQYF. The DNA of the CDR3 is TGTGCCAGCAGACGGACAGGGGAAACCCAGTACTTC.

The gene calls are TRBV6-1 and TRBJ2-7; no reliable D call. Trimming took off 6 bases at V and 4 bases at J, with 7 bases between the two ends. The germline V gene encodes CDR1 MNHNS and CDR2 SASEGT. The CDR3 runs 11 residues. The CDR3 reads CASRASYEQYF. CDR3 DNA sequence: TGTGCCAGCAGGGCCAGTTACGAGCAGTACTTC.

V gene TRBV5-1 combines with J gene TRBJ2-3; 9 nucleotides line up with TRBD1. The trim removed 4 bases at V and 0 bases at J, leaving 12 bases unmatched. The CDR3 is 18 residues long. The germline V gene encodes CDR1 SGHRS and CDR2 YFSETQ. The CDR3 DNA sequence: TGCGCCAGCAGCGGATACGGGACAGGGTCAACAAGCACAGATACGCAGTATTTT. Its protein product is CASSGYGTGSTSTDTQYF. Looking up the rest from reference TRBV5-1 and TRBJ2-3 gives the full variable domain: KAGVTQTPRYLIKTRGQQVTLSCSPISGHRSVSWYQQTPGQGLQFLFEYFSETQRNKGNFPGRFSGRQFSNSRSEMNVSTLELGDSALYLCASSGYGTGSTSTDTQYFGPGTRLTVL.

This rearrangement joins TRBV10-3 to TRBJ1-2, with 8 positions matching TRBD1. Germline trimming cut 7 bases from V and 4 bases from J; bases unmatched to any gene: 8. This CDR3 has 14 residues. Germline V gives CDR1 ENHRY, CDR2 SYGVKD. The CDR3 here is CAINDRGGTYGYTF. CDR3 in DNA: TGTGCCATCAATGACAGGGGCGGCACCTATGGCTACACCTTC.

V gene TRBV27 combines with J gene TRBJ1-2; a possible D gene is TRBD1 (5 bases). Trimming left V 6 bases short and J 4 bases short, with 12 bases between. Per germline, CDR1 MNHEY and CDR2 SMNVEV (reference sequence). CDR3 length: 13 amino acids. The CDR3 protein is CASRPDSSYGYTF. DNA of the CDR3: TGTGCCAGCAGGCCCGACAGCAGCTATGGCTACACCTTC.

This chain links TRBV27 with TRBJ2-1, with 9 bases identical to TRBD2. The CDR3 length is 14 residues. Germline CDR1 is MNHEY and CDR2 is SMNVEV (reference sequence). Trimming removed 8 bases from V and 3 bases from J; junction bases left unmatched: 5. CDR3 DNA sequence: TGTGCCAGCGGGCGGGAGGGGATCTACAATGAGCAGTTCTTC. It codes for CASGREGIYNEQFF.

The genes are TRBV7-2 and TRBJ2-2, with 9 bases fitting TRBD2. Germline values: CDR1 SGHTA, CDR2 FQGNSA. J lost 5 bases, V lost 5 bases, and 6 bases had no gene match. The length of the CDR3 is 15 residues. In DNA, the CDR3 is TGTGCCAGCAGCATTCCTAGCGGGATTACCGGGGAGCTGTTTTTT. The encoded protein is CASSIPSGITGELFF. The variable domain in full, completed from reference TRBV7-2 and TRBJ2-2, reads GAGVSQSPSNKVTEKGKDVELRCDPISGHTALYWYRQSLGQGLEFLIYFQGNSAPDKSGLPSDRFSAERTGGSVSTLTIQRTQQEDSAVYLCASSIPSGITGELFFGEGSRLTVL.

The chain joins TRBV4-3 to TRBJ2-5; D is ambiguous. V lost 2 bases and J lost 7, with 5 bases in between. This CDR3 has 11 amino acids. Germline CDR1 and CDR2: LGHNA and YSLEER. The CDR3 DNA sequence: TGCGCCAGCAGCCAACGAGGGACCCAGTACTTC. Protein sequence: CASSQRGTQYF.

This clone was picked up a small number of times. The chain joins TRBV10-3 to TRBJ1-5, with D perhaps TRBD1 (5 bases). The V and J ends lost 0 bases and 6 bases respectively, with 12 bases between them. CDR1 and CDR2 from the germline V gene are ENHRY and SYGVKD. This CDR3 has 15 amino acids. CDR3 loop: CAISESTGIVQPQHF. CDR3 DNA: TGTGCCATCAGTGAGTCTACAGGAATCGTTCAGCCCCAGCATTTT.

This chain joins TRBV7-9 and TRBJ1-4, with a weak D call TRBD1 (6 bases). CDR3 size: 13 residues. Per germline, CDR1 SEHNR and CDR2 FQNEAQ (reference sequence). Trimming shortened V by 5 bases and J by 8 bases, and 12 bases separated the two germline ends. The DNA for the CDR3 is TGTGCCAGCAGCGCGACAGGTACAGAAAAACTGTTTTTT. Translation: CASSATGTEKLFF.

This chain uses TRBV30 with TRBJ2-2; 12 bases map to TRBD2. This CDR3 is 12 amino acids long. Per the germline V gene, CDR1 is GTSNPN and CDR2 is SVGIG (reference sequence). The J segment lost 6 bases and the V segment lost 8 bases, leaving 1 base of the junction unmatched. The CDR3 region has the DNA TGTGCCCTAGCGGGAGGGCCCGGGGAGCTGTTTTTT. Translated, it gives CALAGGPGELFF.

This clone was counted only a few times. The V call is TRBV29-1, the J call TRBJ1-3, with D possibly TRBD1 on 5 matching bases. CDR3 length equals 13 residues. Germline CDR1 and CDR2: SQVTM and ANQGSEA. With 6 bases removed from V and 8 bases from J, the gap between germline ends came to 17 bases. The CDR3 is CSVTETSRDTIYF. CDR3 in DNA: TGCAGCGTGACAGAGACTTCACGAGACACCATATATTTT.

This clone was picked up a small number of times. The chain joins TRBV5-1 to TRBJ1-2, with TRBD1 matching 9 bases. The germline CDR1 and CDR2 sequences are SGHRS and YFSETQ. Trimming removed 4 bases from V and 3 bases from J; junction bases left unmatched: 4. The CDR3 extends over 14 amino acids. Here the CDR3 DNA reads TGCGCCAGCAGCCCGGGACAGGGATACTATGGCTACACCTTC. It yields the protein CASSPGQGYYGYTF.

This clone was counted between two and nine times. The chain couples TRBV9 to TRBJ2-7; perhaps TRBD1 as D (6 bases). This CDR3 spans 15 amino acids. V lost 3 bases, J lost 6 bases, and 19 bases lay in between. CDR1 is SGDLS and CDR2 is YYNGEE in the germline V gene. The chain's CDR3 is CASSAHQGLTGEQYF. The CDR3 DNA reads as TGTGCCAGCAGCGCGCACCAGGGGCTAACCGGCGAGCAGTACTTC.

As for this clone: The sample carries other DNA sequences with the same CDR3. This rearrangement joins TRBV5-1 to TRBJ2-5; D unresolved. CDR1 is SGHRS, CDR2 YFSETQ, per germline. Trimming cost V 3 bases and J 3 bases, with 3 bases left between them. This CDR3 region has 11 residues. The CDR3 bases are TGCGCCAGCAGCTATGAAGAGACCCAGTACTTC. As protein: CASSYEETQYF.

The V call is TRBV6-5, the J call TRBJ1-1; D remains ambiguous. Germline V gene lookup returns CDR1 MNHEY and CDR2 SVGAGI. V was clipped by 6 bases and J by 7 bases, with 18 bases between them. The CDR3 is made up of 14 amino acids. The CDR3 DNA is TGTGCCAGCAGCCCCTCAGGTTTAGTTAGTGAAGCTTTCTTT. Translated: CASSPSGLVSEAFF.

CDR3 sequence reads: CASSVSLADNEQFF. CDR3 DNA: TGTGCCAGCAGCGTCTCACTAGCGGACAATGAGCAGTTCTTC. This chain uses TRBV9 with TRBJ2-1; the match to TRBD2 covers 8 bases. The V gene end was trimmed by 2 bases and the J gene end by 5 bases; junction bases not matched to a gene: 3. Germline values: CDR1 SGDLS, CDR2 YYNGEE. The CDR3 totals 14 residues.

This clone was seen a handful of times. The rearrangement joins TRBV30 to TRBJ1-1; no clear D. The CDR3 runs to 12 residues. Germline-derived CDR1 and CDR2 are GTSNPN and SVGIG (reference sequence). V dropped 3 bases and J dropped 3 bases, with 8 bases sitting between them. CDR3 coding DNA: TGTGCCTGGAGGGAGACCCACACTGAAGCTTTCTTT. This codes for CAWRETHTEAFF.